A single sample is the source of the 20 T cell receptor beta chains below, sequenced in a study of blood T cell repertoires in COVID-19. Clones were read by immunoSEQ multiplex PCR, and TCRdb kept only the in-frame ones, dropping some. The sample includes 240,000 or so clones, around 84% of them seen just once. The sample consisted of peripheral blood. These receptor sequences come from a woman between 18 and 30 years old with acute or convalescent COVID-19.

The chain couples TRBV14 to TRBJ2-1, with a possible D match to TRBD2 (7 bases). In germline, CDR1 is SGHDN, CDR2 FVKESK. V was clipped by 5 bases and J by 2 bases, with 16 bases between them. The CDR3 is 16 amino acids. The CDR3 spells CASSDPWGGPYNEQFF. The CDR3 DNA is TGTGCCAGCAGCGATCCGTGGGGGGGGCCCTACAATGAGCAGTTCTTC.

This rearrangement joins TRBV7-2 to TRBJ2-7, with 10 bases lining up with TRBD1. This CDR3 region has 13 residues. The trim removed 5 bases at V and 7 bases at J, leaving 5 bases unmatched. Germline V CDR1 and CDR2: SGHTA, FQGNSA. As DNA, the CDR3 is TGTGCCAGCAGCGACAGGGGGCTGGGGGAGCAGTACTTC. Protein: CASSDRGLGEQYF.

The CDR3, as DNA: TGTGCCAGCGGGACCCCAGAGGGACTAGCGGGAGGGCCCGTTGGGTACGAGCAGTACTTC. Translating it yields CASGTPEGLAGGPVGYEQYF. The rearrangement joins TRBV28 to TRBJ2-7; 16 bases are a match to TRBD2. J was trimmed by 4 bases and V by 8 bases; bases with no gene match: 20. The CDR3 is made up of 20 amino acids. Germline V gene data show CDR1 as MDHEN and CDR2 as SYDVKM.

The chain employs TRBV5-6 and TRBJ2-5, with 12 bases aligning to TRBD2. With V trimmed by 3 bases and J by 4 bases, 1 base remained unmatched. The germline V gene encodes CDR1 SGHDT and CDR2 YYEEEE. CDR3 length: 14 residues. CDR3 sequence: CASSWGLAGETQYF. The CDR3 nucleotides are TGTGCCAGCAGCTGGGGACTAGCGGGAGAGACCCAGTACTTC.

This sequence joins TRBV7-2 and TRBJ1-1; D possibly corresponds to TRBD1 (5 bases). CDR1 SGHTA and CDR2 FQGNSA come from the germline V gene. V gave up 7 bases and J gave up 1 base, with 16 bases separating them. The CDR3 is 15 amino acids. CDR3 nucleotide sequence: TGTGCCAGCACCAGGCGTGGGCAGGGGAACACTGAAGCTTTCTTT. Amino acids: CASTRRGQGNTEAFF. The full variable domain, in which reference TRBV7-2 and TRBJ1-1 provide the parts outside the CDR3, is GAGVSQSPSNKVTEKGKDVELRCDPISGHTALYWYRQSLGQGLEFLIYFQGNSAPDKSGLPSDRFSAERTGGSVSTLTIQRTQQEDSAVYLCASTRRGQGNTEAFFGQGTRLTVV.

The chain joins TRBV6-1 to TRBJ1-5; D remains unclear. Trimming pared 2 bases from V and 1 base from J, leaving 9 bases between. The CDR3 totals 15 residues. The germline V gene has CDR1 MNHNS and CDR2 SASEGT. The CDR3: CASSESPLSNQPQHF. As DNA, the CDR3 is TGTGCCAGCAGTGAATCCCCGCTAAGCAATCAGCCCCAGCATTTT.

The chain couples TRBV9 to TRBJ1-1; 8 nucleotides align to TRBD1. The junction had 7 bases not matched to a gene; V was cut back by 0 bases and J by 0 bases. Germline CDR1 is SGDLS and CDR2 is YYNGEE. This CDR3 has 17 amino acids. The CDR3 loop is CASSVVQGGMMNTEAFF. The CDR3 DNA sequence: TGTGCCAGCAGCGTAGTACAGGGGGGAATGATGAACACTGAAGCTTTCTTT.

This rearrangement joins TRBV21-1 to TRBJ2-3; the table's TRBD2 call for D was not verified on the DNA. TRBV21-1 is annotated as a pseudogene. The CDR3 sequence is 20 residues long. The CDR3 DNA reads TGTGCCAGCAGCAAAAGGCCTGTTGGTCCCGTCCCCACTATCCCGGATACGCAGTATTTT. This codes for CASSKRPVGPVPTIPDTQYF.

The gene calls are TRBV4-1 and TRBJ2-5; tentatively, D is TRBD1 (6 bases). V lost 0 bases, J lost 7 bases, and 15 bases lay in between. Germline lookup yields CDR1 MGHRA and CDR2 YSYEKL. This CDR3 spans 15 amino acids. The chain's CDR3 is CASSQDRGIWGTQYF. In DNA, the CDR3 is TGCGCCAGCAGCCAAGACAGGGGTATTTGGGGGACCCAGTACTTC.

This rearrangement joins TRBV4-1 to TRBJ1-1; 9 bases line up with TRBD1. The CDR3 runs 16 residues. The germline gives CDR1 MGHRA, CDR2 YSYEKL. V was clipped by 2 bases and J by 4 bases; unmatched bases: 8. Here the CDR3 DNA reads TGCGCCAGCAGCCAATTTTGGGACAGGGAAGGCACTGAAGCTTTCTTT. This codes for CASSQFWDREGTEAFF.

There are a few counts of this clone. In DNA, the CDR3 is TGCGCCAGCTGCAAGTTGGGGGCCGCGAACACTGAAGCTTTCTTT. This translates into CASCKLGAANTEAFF. The chain links TRBV5-1 to TRBJ1-1, with a tentative D call TRBD1 (6 bases). V was pared by 7 bases and J by 1 base, with 17 bases between. This CDR3 is built from 15 residues. Germline CDR1 is SGHRS and CDR2 is YFSETQ.

This clone was detected once. V and J are TRBV3-1 (or the pseudogene TRBV3-2) and TRBJ1-3; TRBD1 matches at 8 bases. V lost 4 bases to trimming and J lost 0 bases; unmatched junction nucleotides: 5. There are 16 residues in the CDR3. Germline V gene data show CDR1 as LGHDT and CDR2 as YNNKEL (reference sequence). CDR3 region: CASSRGTGTSGNTIYF. The CDR3 region has the DNA TGTGCCAGCAGCCGAGGGACAGGCACCTCTGGAAACACCATATATTTT.

The rearrangement uses TRBV18 and TRBJ2-6; 10 bases match TRBD2. The germline CDR1 and CDR2 sequences are KGHSH and LQKENI. J was trimmed by 0 bases and V by 6 bases; bases with no gene match: 5. The CDR3 totals 17 residues. The CDR3 sequence is CASSLAGVISGANVLTF. DNA of the CDR3: TGTGCCAGCTCCCTAGCGGGAGTGATCTCTGGGGCCAACGTCCTGACTTTC. Using reference TRBV18 and TRBJ2-6 for the parts outside the CDR3, the full variable domain is NAGVMQNPRHLVRRRGQEARLRCSPMKGHSHVYWYRQLPEEGLKFMVYLQKENIIDESGMPKERFSAEFPKEGPSILRIQQVVRGDSAAYFCASSLAGVISGANVLTFGAGSRLTVL.

CDR3 nucleotides: TGTGCCAGCAGTTTACCTAGGCTTCCGGGACAGGATAATTCACCCCTCCACTTT. As protein: CASSLPRLPGQDNSPLHF. V and J are TRBV27 and TRBJ1-6; TRBD1 matches at 8 bases. Trimming took 2 bases from V and 5 from J; bases not matched to a gene: 11. This CDR3 has 18 amino acids. Germline-derived CDR1 and CDR2 are MNHEY and SMNVEV (reference sequence).

The CDR3 sequence: CASSWGGGTEAFF. CDR3 sequence (DNA): TGTGCCAGCAGCTGGGGTGGGGGGACTGAAGCTTTCTTT. J is TRBJ1-1 and V is TRBV7-9; weak D call: TRBD1 (5 bases). CDR1 SEHNR and CDR2 FQNEAQ come from the germline V gene (reference sequence). V was trimmed by 4 bases and J by 5 bases, leaving 11 bases between them. This CDR3 is built from 13 residues.

The chain has TRBV7-2 and TRBJ1-6, with 7 bases lining up with TRBD1. V lost 3 bases to trimming and J lost 8 bases; unmatched junction nucleotides: 4. CDR1 is SGHTA, CDR2 FQGNSA, per germline. The CDR3 contains 14 residues. This chain's CDR3 is CASSFQGDYSPLHF. CDR3 bases: TGTGCCAGCAGCTTTCAGGGGGACTATTCACCCCTCCACTTT.

This sequence joins TRBV28 and TRBJ2-1; 9 positions match TRBD1. This CDR3 has 16 amino acids. Per germline, CDR1 MDHEN and CDR2 SYDVKM. V lost 3 bases and J lost 4; bases outside the gene matches: 7. CDR3 loop: CASSFLGQGQYNEQFF. CDR3 nucleotides: TGTGCCAGCAGTTTTTTAGGACAGGGGCAATACAATGAGCAGTTCTTC.

The chain joins TRBV30 to TRBJ1-4; D gene unclear. V was shortened by 4 bases and J by 8 bases, with 11 bases between the two germline ends. Germline assignment: CDR1 GTSNPN and CDR2 SVGIG (reference sequence). This CDR3 has 12 amino acids. The CDR3 loop is CAWKAFEEKLFF. CDR3 bases: TGTGCCTGGAAAGCGTTTGAAGAAAAACTGTTTTTT.

The CDR3 nucleotides are TGTGCCACCAGTGATCCCCAGACAGGGGACTATGGCTACACCTTC. This sequence encodes CATSDPQTGDYGYTF. The chain is built from TRBV24-1 and TRBJ1-2; TRBD1 matches at 8 bases. V was pared by 3 bases and J by 3 bases, with 5 bases of the junction left unmatched. Germline lookup yields CDR1 KGHDR and CDR2 SFDVKD. This CDR3 has 15 residues.

V and J are TRBV6-2 or TRBV6-3 and TRBJ1-4, with 9 nucleotides matching TRBD1. The CDR3 totals 18 residues. Germline V lookup: CDR1 MNHEY, CDR2 SVGEGT. The ends lost 0 bases at V and 6 bases at J; junction bases unmatched: 11. The CDR3 sequence is CASSYSRRDRAGDEKLFF. The CDR3 DNA sequence: TGTGCCAGCAGTTACTCGAGGAGGGACAGGGCCGGTGATGAAAAACTGTTTTTT.